What follows are 31 T cell receptor beta chains derived from one specimen sequenced in a study of beta chain features in type 1 diabetes. All of the isolated RNA was reverse transcribed, so expressed TCRB transcripts were sequenced. TCRdb's table, derived via immunoSEQ multiplex PCR, lists solely in-frame clones and lacks some. The sample lists 300,000 to 400,000 clones, over 8.5% occurring once. These receptors have no known antigen. Study results and caveats: Within each of all four CD4+ subsets, Type 1 diabetes patients had TCRB CDR3s that were moderately but significantly shorter.

Specimen: central memory CD4+ T cells from blood. All receptors derive from a man aged 25-45 years with type 1 diabetes.

This chain uses TRBV19 with TRBJ2-1, with a possible D match to TRBD2 (5 bases). CDR1 LNHDA and CDR2 SQIVND come from the germline V gene (reference sequence). Trimming removed 9 bases from V and 0 bases from J, with 6 bases in between. The CDR3 totals 12 residues. The chain's CDR3 is CARGVSYNEQFF. The DNA for the CDR3 is TGTGCCAGGGGAGTCTCCTACAATGAGCAGTTCTTC.

The table lists this clone with a few counts. This chain connects TRBV5-4 to TRBJ1-1; D not certain. Germline V gene sequence: CDR1 SGHNT, CDR2 YYREEE (reference sequence). Between the trimmed V and J ends, which lost 1 base and 1 base, there was a span of 8 bases. This CDR3 has 14 residues. As DNA, the CDR3 is TGTGCCAGCAGCTTGACGGCCGGGAACACTGAAGCTTTCTTT. Its protein is CASSLTAGNTEAFF.

The V call is TRBV27, the J call TRBJ1-2; 9 bases agree with TRBD1. The germline V gene has CDR1 MNHEY and CDR2 SMNVEV (reference sequence). This CDR3 is 14 amino acids long. V was pared by 5 bases and J by 6 bases, with 7 bases of the junction left unmatched. CDR3 protein: CASSVGQGKDGYTF. For the CDR3, the DNA is TGTGCCAGCAGTGTCGGACAGGGGAAAGATGGCTACACCTTC.

The chain recombines TRBV19 with TRBJ1-2; perhaps TRBD1 as D (5 bases). The CDR3 has 12 amino acids. Germline V gives CDR1 LNHDA, CDR2 SQIVND (reference sequence). Trimming took 8 bases from V and 2 from J, leaving 9 bases between them. The CDR3 DNA is TGTGCCAGTGGGGACCGCAACTATGGCTACACCTTC. The encoded protein is CASGDRNYGYTF.

This clone was found a few times. This rearrangement joins TRBV4-1 to TRBJ1-4, with D unresolved. The CDR3 extends over 15 amino acids. From germline, CDR1 is MGHRA and CDR2 YSYEKL. V dropped 1 base and J dropped 11 bases, with 17 bases sitting between them. The chain's CDR3 is CASSQAAALTEKLFF. CDR3 sequence (DNA): TGCGCCAGCAGCCAAGCGGCTGCCTTAACGGAGAAACTGTTTTTT.

The chain joins TRBV29-1 to TRBJ2-7; perhaps TRBD1 as D (5 bases). V lost 4 bases and J 4 bases, leaving 14 bases between the germline ends. CDR3 length: 13 amino acids. CDR1 is SQVTM, CDR2 ANQGSEA, per germline. CDR3 sequence (DNA): TGCAGCGTTGCAGGGCCAGGCATTTACGAGCAGTACTTC. Its protein product is CSVAGPGIYEQYF.

The rearrangement joins TRBV30 to TRBJ2-7; D call uncertain. Trimming removed 0 bases from V and 6 bases from J, with 6 bases in between. Per the germline V gene, CDR1 is GTSNPN and CDR2 is SVGIG (reference sequence). The CDR3 length is 11 residues. In DNA form, the CDR3 reads TGTGCCTGGAGTGTATATATCGAGCAGTACTTC. Protein: CAWSVYIEQYF. The variable domain in full, with the rest retrieved from reference TRBV30 and TRBJ2-7, is SQTIHQWPATLVQPVGSPLSLECTVEGTSNPNLYWYRQAAGRGLQLLFYSVGIGQISSEVPQNLSASRPQDRQFILSSKKLLLSDSGFYLCAWSVYIEQYFGPGTRLTVT.

This clone was seen only a few times. This sequence joins TRBV11-3 and TRBJ2-3; unclear D gene. This CDR3 has 15 amino acids. From germline, CDR1 is SGHNT and CDR2 YENEEA. The germline V and J ends were trimmed by 5 bases and 5 bases, with 17 bases remaining between them. CDR3 sequence reads: CASSPPGPLLDTQYF. Here the CDR3 DNA reads TGTGCCAGCAGCCCACCGGGCCCCTTGCTAGATACGCAGTATTTT.

The table lists this clone with a few counts. The chain uses TRBV2 and TRBJ2-2, with no clear D. The V end was cut by 0 bases, the J end by 7 bases, with 15 bases between. The CDR3 loop spans 16 amino acids. Germline-derived CDR1 and CDR2 are SNHLY and FYNNEI. The CDR3 loop reads CASSEAGLRQSGELFF. The CDR3, as DNA: TGTGCCAGCAGTGAAGCGGGCCTGAGGCAGAGCGGGGAGCTGTTTTTT. The full variable domain, in which reference TRBV2 and TRBJ2-2 provide the parts outside the CDR3, is EPEVTQTPSHQVTQMGQEVILRCVPISNHLYFYWYRQILGQKVEFLVSFYNNEISEKSEIFDDQFSVERPDGSNFTLKIRSTKLEDSAMYFCASSEAGLRQSGELFFGEGSRLTVL.

The table lists this clone with many counts. The chain joins TRBV18 to TRBJ1-2; no clear D. V was pared by 5 bases and J by 6 bases, with 13 bases between. The CDR3 totals 13 residues. Germline CDR1 reads KGHSH; CDR2 reads LQKENI. The DNA for the CDR3 is TGTGCCAGCTCATCGAATAACGACAATGGCTACACCTTC. Its translation: CASSSNNDNGYTF.

The gene calls are TRBV9 and TRBJ2-2, with a weak D call TRBD1 (5 bases). The V and J ends lost 4 bases and 0 bases respectively, with 13 bases between them. CDR1 is SGDLS, CDR2 YYNGEE, per germline. The CDR3 sequence is 16 residues long. The CDR3 spells CASSPQGGANTGELFF. The CDR3 DNA sequence: TGTGCCAGCAGCCCCCAGGGCGGCGCGAACACCGGGGAGCTGTTTTTT. The entire variable domain, with the rest obtained from reference TRBV9 and TRBJ2-2, is as follows: DSGVTQTPKHLITATGQRVTLRCSPRSGDLSVYWYQQSLDQGLQFLIQYYNGEERAKGNILERFSAQQFPDLHSELNLSSLELGDSALYFCASSPQGGANTGELFFGEGSRLTVL.

The chain has TRBV7-7 and TRBJ2-2; D call uncertain. This CDR3 is built from 16 residues. From germline, CDR1 is SSHAT and CDR2 FNYEAQ (reference sequence). V shed 2 bases and J shed 1 base, with 11 bases lying between them. CDR3 DNA: TGTGCCAGCAGCTTAAGGCCCCCTGGGAACACCGGGGAGCTGTTTTTT. It encodes CASSLRPPGNTGELFF.

This clone was detected once. The rearrangement joins TRBV5-1 to TRBJ2-7; 7 nucleotides align to TRBD2. J was trimmed by 6 bases and V by 1 base; bases with no gene match: 10. Germline-derived CDR1 and CDR2 are SGHRS and YFSETQ. CDR3 length: 15 residues. DNA for the CDR3: TGCGCCAGCAGCTTGCGGGGGGAGGCCTCGTCCGAGCAGTACTTC. Translating gives CASSLRGEASSEQYF.

Here the CDR3 reads CASRSGTGSTGELFF. In DNA form, the CDR3 reads TGTGCCAGTCGATCCGGGACAGGGAGCACCGGGGAGCTGTTTTTT. J is TRBJ2-2 and V is TRBV6-5, with 9 nucleotides matching TRBD1. V dropped 9 bases and J dropped 4; count of bases not matched to a gene: 9. Germline CDR1 and CDR2: MNHEY and SVGAGI. This CDR3 is built from 15 residues.

A few counts support this clone. CDR3 protein: CASSFNEGSYNEQFF. DNA for the CDR3: TGCGCCAGCAGCTTTAATGAGGGATCCTACAATGAGCAGTTCTTC. The V and J genes are TRBV5-1 and TRBJ2-1; possible D gene TRBD2, 5 bases. The CDR3 is 15 residues long. V was clipped by 2 bases and J by 1 base, with 10 bases between them. Per the germline V gene, CDR1 is SGHRS and CDR2 is YFSETQ.

The V gene is TRBV6-1, the J gene TRBJ1-4; 8 nucleotides agree with TRBD1. With 6 bases clipped from V and 8 bases from J, the junction kept 5 bases outside the gene matches. CDR1 is MNHNS, CDR2 SASEGT, per germline. This CDR3 is built from 13 residues. The CDR3 sequence: CASRRTGIEKLFF. CDR3 DNA sequence: TGTGCCAGCAGGAGGACAGGGATCGAAAAACTGTTTTTT.

This clone was counted many times. V and J are TRBV10-3 and TRBJ1-2, with 8 bases matching TRBD1. The V gene end was trimmed by 8 bases and the J gene end by 6 bases; junction bases not matched to a gene: 8. The CDR3 consists of 13 residues. Germline CDR1 reads ENHRY; CDR2 reads SYGVKD. The CDR3 region is CAISDRGGNGYTF. The CDR3 nucleotides are TGTGCCATCTCAGACAGGGGAGGTAATGGCTACACCTTC.

A few counts support this clone. The sample has other DNA sequences that encode this CDR3 too. V and J are TRBV5-1 and TRBJ2-1; D is possibly TRBD2 (5 bases). The germline CDR1 and CDR2 sequences are SGHRS and YFSETQ. V shed 1 base and J shed 8 bases, with 22 bases lying between them. This CDR3 spans 17 amino acids. CDR3: CASSLNGLFGGEDEQFF. In nucleotides, the CDR3 is TGCGCCAGCAGCTTGAATGGACTTTTCGGAGGAGAGGATGAGCAGTTCTTC.

This sequence joins TRBV28 and TRBJ2-2, with TRBD2 as a possible D gene (5 bases). Germline V gene data show CDR1 as MDHEN and CDR2 as SYDVKM. CDR3 length: 16 amino acids. V dropped 11 bases and J dropped 1 base, with 20 bases sitting between them. The CDR3 sequence: CAAFSQLAKNTGELFF. DNA of the CDR3: TGTGCCGCGTTTTCGCAATTAGCGAAGAACACCGGGGAGCTGTTTTTT.

V and J are TRBV30 and TRBJ2-2; D is perhaps TRBD1 (6 bases). The CDR3 totals 17 residues. The V gene's germline CDR1 is GTSNPN and CDR2 SVGIG (reference sequence). Trimming took 4 bases from V and 5 from J, leaving 23 bases between them. DNA for the CDR3: TGTGCCTGGACGGACAGCTACATACATTATAGGACCGGGGAGCTGTTTTTT. Translating it yields CAWTDSYIHYRTGELFF. The whole variable domain, remainder taken from reference TRBV30 and TRBJ2-2, is SQTIHQWPATLVQPVGSPLSLECTVEGTSNPNLYWYRQAAGRGLQLLFYSVGIGQISSEVPQNLSASRPQDRQFILSSKKLLLSDSGFYLCAWTDSYIHYRTGELFFGEGSRLTVL.

The chain joins TRBV6-5 to TRBJ1-2; possible D gene TRBD1, 6 bases. V lost 6 bases to trimming and J lost 0 bases, with 14 bases between them. This CDR3 is 15 amino acids long. Per the germline V gene, CDR1 is MNHEY and CDR2 is SVGAGI. CDR3 sequence: CASSQDSYSNYGYTF. In DNA, the CDR3 is TGTGCCAGCAGCCAGGACAGTTACTCTAACTATGGCTACACCTTC.

About this clone: This may be a read error: a much more frequent sequence differs by one nucleotide. The rearrangement links TRBV11-2 to TRBJ1-5; D is uncertain. The CDR3 extends over 13 amino acids. CDR1 is SGHAT and CDR2 is FQNNGV in the germline V gene. V dropped 1 base and J dropped 5 bases, with 6 bases sitting between them. CDR3 protein: CASSLGEDQPQHF. CDR3 coding DNA: TGTGCCAGCAGCTTAGGGGAGGATCAGCCCCAGCATTTT.

This chain uses TRBV10-2 with TRBJ2-7; 7 nucleotides line up with TRBD2. Per the germline V gene, CDR1 is WSHSY and CDR2 is SAAADI. J lost 2 bases, V lost 2 bases, and 3 bases had no gene match. This CDR3 region has 14 residues. The CDR3 here is CASSEASGAYEQYF. The DNA of the CDR3 is TGCGCCAGCAGTGAGGCTAGCGGAGCCTACGAGCAGTACTTC.

This clone was seen more than once but under ten times. V usage is TRBV6-6 and J usage is TRBJ2-3, with a possible D match to TRBD1 (5 bases). In germline, CDR1 is MNHNY, CDR2 SVGAGI (reference sequence). V was trimmed by 8 bases and J by 4 bases, leaving 19 bases between them. This CDR3 is 15 amino acids long. The CDR3 nucleotides are TGTGCCAGCTCTGCCCAGGGTTCAAGACCAGATACGCAGTATTTT. This encodes CASSAQGSRPDTQYF.

This clone has more than one count but fewer than ten. This chain connects TRBV5-5 to TRBJ1-4; a possible D gene is TRBD1 (5 bases). V lost 2 bases and J 8 bases, leaving 19 bases between the germline ends. The CDR3 is made up of 16 amino acids. CDR1 is SGHKS, CDR2 YYEKEE, per germline (reference sequence). CDR3 loop: CASSLVPQGGVEKLFF. The CDR3 coding sequence is TGTGCCAGCAGCTTAGTCCCCCAGGGTGGCGTGGAAAAACTGTTTTTT. Complete variable domain (other parts from reference TRBV5-5 and TRBJ1-4): DAGVTQSPTHLIKTRGQQVTLRCSPISGHKSVSWYQQVLGQGPQFIFQYYEKEERGRGNFPDRFSARQFPNYSSELNVNALLLGDSALYLCASSLVPQGGVEKLFFGSGTQLSVL.

This clone showed up many times. This chain joins TRBV13 and TRBJ1-1; 7 bases agree with TRBD1. Losses at the gene ends were 5 bases for V and 9 bases for J; bases not matched to a gene: 9. The CDR3 spans 13 residues. Germline CDR1 and CDR2: PRHDT and FYEKMQ (reference sequence). CDR3 protein: CASSIRQGPQAFF. CDR3 sequence (DNA): TGTGCCAGCAGCATCAGACAGGGACCACAAGCTTTCTTT.

This clone was found a few times. CDR3 nucleotides: TGTGCCAGCACCGTCGCCAATCAGCCCCAGCATTTT. This translates into CASTVANQPQHF. The J gene is TRBJ1-5, the V gene TRBV28; D not resolved. V was cut by 7 bases and J by 3 bases, with 7 bases left in between. The CDR3 has 12 amino acids. Germline assignment: CDR1 MDHEN and CDR2 SYDVKM.

The chain carries TRBV27 and TRBJ2-5, with TRBD1 matching over 7 bases. J lost 5 bases, V lost 6 bases, and 9 bases had no gene match. This CDR3 spans 14 amino acids. Germline V gives CDR1 MNHEY, CDR2 SMNVEV (reference sequence). The DNA of the CDR3 is TGTGCCAGCAGCCCGTACAGGGGACGGGAGACCCAGTACTTC. Residues: CASSPYRGRETQYF.

There are a few counts of this clone. The chain is built from TRBV19 and TRBJ2-5; D not resolved. This CDR3 is built from 13 residues. Trimming removed 4 bases from V and 3 bases from J, with 9 bases in between. Germline CDR1 and CDR2: LNHDA and SQIVND (reference sequence). CDR3: CASSKSKEETQYF. The CDR3 nucleotides are TGTGCCAGTAGTAAATCGAAGGAAGAGACCCAGTACTTC.

As regards this clone: Other DNA sequences of this sample code for an identical CDR3. The chain combines TRBV7-9 with TRBJ1-2; D unclear. V gave up 5 bases and J gave up 6 bases, with 7 bases separating them. Germline V lookup: CDR1 SEHNR, CDR2 FQNEAQ (reference sequence). The CDR3 is 11 residues long. CDR3: CASSRTDGYTF. The CDR3 DNA follows: TGTGCCAGCAGCAGGACTGATGGCTACACCTTC.

This clone is a singleton in its sample. This likely traces to a read error, being one base from a far larger clone. The chain employs TRBV7-9 and TRBJ1-1; no clear D. The length of the CDR3 is 11 residues. Germline-derived CDR1 and CDR2 are SEHNR and FQNEAQ (reference sequence). Here the CDR3 DNA reads TGTGCCGGCAGCTTAGCTGGTGTAGCTTTCTTT. This translates into CAGSLAGVAFF.